This T cell receptor beta chain stems from a study of spatial heterogeneity in lung cancer. Study information: Fewer alpha-chain than beta-chain sequences were consistently detected.

This clonotype was found a few times. The antigen is not known. The V gene's germline CDR1 is SEHNR and CDR2 FQNEAQ (reference sequence). The V end lost 2 bases, the J end lost 4 bases, and 8 bases lay between the germline ends. This CDR3 has 14 amino acids. Time point of the sample: sample taken at primary tumor resection. The study sequenced unsorted whole RNA from tumor, nontumor lung or frozen PBMC. 72 TRACERx patients with early, untreated non-small cell lung cancer donated samples. Study-level findings and limits: In blood, ubiquitous expanded tumor TCRs appeared more at resection than follow-up.

The presence of a unique molecular identifier marked each TCR cDNA molecule. TCRdb re-called the 5' RACE reads through MiXCR, storing one row per CDR3 protein. The sample holds almost 75,000 distinct CDR3 sequences, roughly 14% seen once. The chain uses TRBV7-9 and TRBJ1-4; D is undetermined. The receptor was isolated from a male donor with early-stage non-small cell lung cancer. The sample here was PBMCs, taken at surgery. As DNA, the CDR3 is TGTGCCAGCAGCTTAACCGGATATAATGAAAAACTGTTTTTT. It is translated as CASSLTGYNEKLFF.